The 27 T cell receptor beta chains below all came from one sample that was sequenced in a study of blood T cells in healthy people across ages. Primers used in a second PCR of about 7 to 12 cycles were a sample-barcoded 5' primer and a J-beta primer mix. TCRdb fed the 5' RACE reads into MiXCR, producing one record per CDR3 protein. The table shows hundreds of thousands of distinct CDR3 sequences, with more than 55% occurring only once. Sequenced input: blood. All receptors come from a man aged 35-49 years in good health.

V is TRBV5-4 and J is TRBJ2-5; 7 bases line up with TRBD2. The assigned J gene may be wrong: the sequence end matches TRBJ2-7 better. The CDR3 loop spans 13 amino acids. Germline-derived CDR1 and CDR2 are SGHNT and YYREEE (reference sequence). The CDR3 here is CASSASGRYEQYF. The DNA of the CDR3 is TGTGCCAGCAGCGCGTCCGGGAGGTACGAGCAGTACTTC.

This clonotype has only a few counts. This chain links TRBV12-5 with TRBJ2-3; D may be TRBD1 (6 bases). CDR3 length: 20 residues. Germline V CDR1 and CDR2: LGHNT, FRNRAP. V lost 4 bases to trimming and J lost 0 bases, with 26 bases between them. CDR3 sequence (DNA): TGTGCTAGTGGTTCTCTATCCCTGGACAGACTACCTCTTAGCACAGATACGCAGTATTTT. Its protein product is CASGSLSLDRLPLSTDTQYF.

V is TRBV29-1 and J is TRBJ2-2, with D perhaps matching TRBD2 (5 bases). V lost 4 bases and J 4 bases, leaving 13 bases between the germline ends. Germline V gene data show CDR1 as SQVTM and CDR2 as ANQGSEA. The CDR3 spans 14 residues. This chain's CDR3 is CSVASGRSTGELFF. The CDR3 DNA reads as TGCAGCGTTGCCAGCGGCCGAAGCACCGGGGAGCTGTTTTTT.

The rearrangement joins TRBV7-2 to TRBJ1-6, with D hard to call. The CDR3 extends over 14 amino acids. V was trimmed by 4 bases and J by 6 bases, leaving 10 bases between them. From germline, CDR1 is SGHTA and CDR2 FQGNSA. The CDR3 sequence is CASSSPTGNSPLHF. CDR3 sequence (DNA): TGTGCCAGCAGCTCACCCACGGGTAATTCACCCCTCCACTTT. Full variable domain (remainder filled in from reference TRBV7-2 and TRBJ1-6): GAGVSQSPSNKVTEKGKDVELRCDPISGHTALYWYRQSLGQGLEFLIYFQGNSAPDKSGLPSDRFSAERTGGSVSTLTIQRTQQEDSAVYLCASSSPTGNSPLHFGNGTRLTVT.

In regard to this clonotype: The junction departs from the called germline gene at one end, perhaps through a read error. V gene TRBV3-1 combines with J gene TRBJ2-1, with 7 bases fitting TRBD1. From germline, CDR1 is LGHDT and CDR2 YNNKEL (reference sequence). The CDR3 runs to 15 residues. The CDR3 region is CASGQDRVSYNEQFF. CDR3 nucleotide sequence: TGTGCCAGCGGCCAAGACAGGGTCTCCTACAATGAGCAGTTCTTC.

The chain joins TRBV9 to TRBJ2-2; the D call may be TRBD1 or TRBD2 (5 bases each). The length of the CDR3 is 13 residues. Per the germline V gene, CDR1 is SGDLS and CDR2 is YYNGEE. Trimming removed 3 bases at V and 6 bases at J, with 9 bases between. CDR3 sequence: CASSALGAGELFF. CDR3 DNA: TGTGCCAGCAGCGCCCTGGGGGCCGGGGAGCTGTTTTTT. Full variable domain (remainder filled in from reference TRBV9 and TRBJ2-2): DSGVTQTPKHLITATGQRVTLRCSPRSGDLSVYWYQQSLDQGLQFLIQYYNGEERAKGNILERFSAQQFPDLHSELNLSSLELGDSALYFCASSALGAGELFFGEGSRLTVL.

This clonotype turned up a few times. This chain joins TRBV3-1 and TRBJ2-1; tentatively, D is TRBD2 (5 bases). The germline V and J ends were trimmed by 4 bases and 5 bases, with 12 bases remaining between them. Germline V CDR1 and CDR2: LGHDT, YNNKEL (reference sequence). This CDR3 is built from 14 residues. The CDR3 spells CASSLHPSNNEQFF. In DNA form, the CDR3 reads TGTGCCAGCAGCCTTCATCCTAGCAACAATGAGCAGTTCTTC.

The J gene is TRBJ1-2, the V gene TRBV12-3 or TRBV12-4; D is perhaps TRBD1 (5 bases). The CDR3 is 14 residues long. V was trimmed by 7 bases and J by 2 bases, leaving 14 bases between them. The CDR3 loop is CASTPGAGNYGYTF. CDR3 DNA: TGTGCCAGCACCCCCGGGGCAGGGAACTATGGCTACACCTTC.

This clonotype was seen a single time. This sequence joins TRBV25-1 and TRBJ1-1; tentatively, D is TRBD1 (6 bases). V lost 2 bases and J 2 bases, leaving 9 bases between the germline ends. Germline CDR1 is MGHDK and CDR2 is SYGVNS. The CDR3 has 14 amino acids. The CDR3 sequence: CASSERGINTEAFF. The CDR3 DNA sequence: TGTGCCAGCAGTGAAAGGGGGATCAACACTGAAGCTTTCTTT.

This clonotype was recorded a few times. The CDR3 region has the DNA TGTGCCAGCGGACCGACGGCCAGATCCTACGAGCAGTACTTC. It encodes CASGPTARSYEQYF. The chain couples TRBV9 to TRBJ2-7; D gene unclear. The germline CDR1 and CDR2 sequences are SGDLS and YYNGEE. Trimming cost V 7 bases and J 1 base, with 15 bases left between them. This CDR3 has 14 residues.

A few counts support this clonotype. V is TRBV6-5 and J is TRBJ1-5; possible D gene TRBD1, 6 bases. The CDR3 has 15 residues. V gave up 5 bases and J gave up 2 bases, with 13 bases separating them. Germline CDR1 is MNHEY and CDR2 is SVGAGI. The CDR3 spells CASSPRGAGNQPQHF. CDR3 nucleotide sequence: TGTGCCAGCAGTCCACGGGGGGCGGGCAATCAGCCCCAGCATTTT.

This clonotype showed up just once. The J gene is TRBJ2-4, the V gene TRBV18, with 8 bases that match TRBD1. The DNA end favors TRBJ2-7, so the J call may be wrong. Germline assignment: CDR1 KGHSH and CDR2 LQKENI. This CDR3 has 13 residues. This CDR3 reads CASSPDREYEQYF. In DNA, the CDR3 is TGTGCCAGCTCACCGGACAGGGAATACGAGCAGTACTTC.

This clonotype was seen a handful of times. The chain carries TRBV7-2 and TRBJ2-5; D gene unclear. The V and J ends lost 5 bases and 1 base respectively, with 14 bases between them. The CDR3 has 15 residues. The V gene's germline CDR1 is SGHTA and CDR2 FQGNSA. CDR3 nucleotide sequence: TGTGCCAGCAGCCCTGTAGGGTACAGCCAAGAGACCCAGTACTTC. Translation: CASSPVGYSQETQYF.

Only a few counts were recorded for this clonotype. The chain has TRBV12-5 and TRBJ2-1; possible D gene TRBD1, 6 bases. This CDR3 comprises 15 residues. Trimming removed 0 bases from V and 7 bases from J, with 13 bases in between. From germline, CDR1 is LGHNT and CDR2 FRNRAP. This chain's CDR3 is CASGLVQGHGNEQFF. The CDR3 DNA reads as TGTGCTAGTGGTTTGGTACAGGGACACGGGAATGAGCAGTTCTTC.

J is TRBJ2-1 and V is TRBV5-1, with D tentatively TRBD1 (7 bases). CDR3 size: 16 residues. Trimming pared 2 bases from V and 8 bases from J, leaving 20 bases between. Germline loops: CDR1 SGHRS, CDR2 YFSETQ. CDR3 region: CASSLGGLQGVDEQFF. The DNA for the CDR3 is TGCGCCAGCAGCTTAGGGGGACTCCAGGGGGTCGATGAGCAGTTCTTC.

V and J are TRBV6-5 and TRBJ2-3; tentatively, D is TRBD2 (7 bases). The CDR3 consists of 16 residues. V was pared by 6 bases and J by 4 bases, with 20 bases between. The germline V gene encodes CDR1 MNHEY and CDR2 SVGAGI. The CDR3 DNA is TGTGCCAGCAGGTGGGGGGTCACGGGGGGCGCAGATACGCAGTATTTT. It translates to CASRWGVTGGADTQYF.

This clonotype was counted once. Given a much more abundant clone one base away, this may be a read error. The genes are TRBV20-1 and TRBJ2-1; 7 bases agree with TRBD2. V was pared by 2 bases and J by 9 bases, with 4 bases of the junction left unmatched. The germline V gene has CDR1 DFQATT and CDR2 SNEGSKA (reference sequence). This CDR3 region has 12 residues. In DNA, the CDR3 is TGCAGTGCTAGACTAGCGGAAGTTGAGCAGTTCTTC. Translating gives CSARLAEVEQFF.

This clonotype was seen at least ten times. This CDR3 reads CASRRQGANQETQYF. The CDR3 DNA sequence: TGTGCCAGCAGACGACAGGGGGCTAACCAAGAGACCCAGTACTTC. This chain connects TRBV12-3 or TRBV12-4 to TRBJ2-5, with TRBD1 identical over 10 bases. The CDR3 runs to 15 residues. The junction had 4 bases not matched to a gene; V was cut back by 6 bases and J by 0 bases.

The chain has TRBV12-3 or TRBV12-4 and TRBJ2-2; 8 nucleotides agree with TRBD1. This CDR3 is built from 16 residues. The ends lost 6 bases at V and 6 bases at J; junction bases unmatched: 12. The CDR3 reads CASRGTGTGDSGELFF. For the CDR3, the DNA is TGTGCCAGCAGAGGAACCGGGACAGGAGACTCCGGGGAGCTGTTTTTT.

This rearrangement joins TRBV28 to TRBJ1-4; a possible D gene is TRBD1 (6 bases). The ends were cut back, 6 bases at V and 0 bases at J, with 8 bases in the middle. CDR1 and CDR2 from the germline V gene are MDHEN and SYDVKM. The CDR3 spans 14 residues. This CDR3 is CASRGGATNEKLFF. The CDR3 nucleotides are TGTGCCAGCAGAGGGGGGGCAACTAATGAAAAACTGTTTTTT.

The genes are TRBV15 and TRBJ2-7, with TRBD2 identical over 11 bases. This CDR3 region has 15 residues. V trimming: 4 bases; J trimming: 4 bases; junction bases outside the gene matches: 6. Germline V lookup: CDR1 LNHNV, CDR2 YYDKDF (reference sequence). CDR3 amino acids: CATSKIAGGPYEQYF. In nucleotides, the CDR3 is TGTGCCACCAGCAAAATAGCGGGAGGGCCGTACGAGCAGTACTTC.

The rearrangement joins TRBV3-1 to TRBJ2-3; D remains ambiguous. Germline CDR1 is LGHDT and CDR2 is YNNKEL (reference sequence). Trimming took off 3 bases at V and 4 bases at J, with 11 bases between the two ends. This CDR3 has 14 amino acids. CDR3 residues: CASSHAVGSDTQYF. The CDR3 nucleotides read TGTGCCAGCAGCCATGCGGTGGGGTCAGATACGCAGTATTTT.

The CDR3 sequence: CSASPFTGEQETQYF. CDR3 sequence (DNA): TGCAGTGCTAGTCCGTTCACAGGGGAACAAGAGACCCAGTACTTC. V gene TRBV20-1 combines with J gene TRBJ2-4; 7 bases are shared with TRBD1. The assigned J gene may be wrong: the sequence end matches TRBJ2-5 better. Germline assignment: CDR1 DFQATT and CDR2 SNEGSKA (reference sequence). The CDR3 is made up of 15 amino acids.

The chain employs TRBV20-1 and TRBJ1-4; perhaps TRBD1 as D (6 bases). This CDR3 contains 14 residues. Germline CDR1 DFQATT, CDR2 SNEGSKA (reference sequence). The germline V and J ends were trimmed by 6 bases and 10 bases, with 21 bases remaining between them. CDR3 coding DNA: TGCAGTGCGCCCAGTAGAGAGGGGGGAGGAAAACTGTTTTTT. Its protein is CSAPSREGGGKLFF.

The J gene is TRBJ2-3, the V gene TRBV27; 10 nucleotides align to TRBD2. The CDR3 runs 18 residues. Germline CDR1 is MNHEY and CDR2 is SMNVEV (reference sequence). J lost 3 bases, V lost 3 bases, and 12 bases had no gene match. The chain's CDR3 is CASSFSWLAGAPTDTQYF. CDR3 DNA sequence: TGTGCCAGCAGTTTCAGCTGGCTAGCGGGAGCTCCGACAGATACGCAGTATTTT.

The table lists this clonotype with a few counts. The CDR3 loop is CSASPRDRAYGEQFF. The CDR3 DNA reads as TGCAGCGCCTCCCCACGAGACAGGGCTTATGGTGAGCAGTTCTTC. V usage is TRBV29-1 and J usage is TRBJ2-1; the match to TRBD1 covers 7 bases. V trimming: 7 bases; J trimming: 9 bases; junction bases outside the gene matches: 18. The CDR3 has 15 residues. Germline values: CDR1 SQVTM, CDR2 ANQGSEA.

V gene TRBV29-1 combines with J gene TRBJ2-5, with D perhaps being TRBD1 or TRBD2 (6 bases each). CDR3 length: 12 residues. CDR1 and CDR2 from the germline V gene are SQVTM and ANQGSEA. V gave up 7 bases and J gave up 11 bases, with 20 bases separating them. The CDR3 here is CSAGGHGNEQYF. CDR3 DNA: TGCAGCGCCGGGGGACATGGCAATGAGCAGTACTTC.